This T cell receptor (beta chain) was documented in a study of T cell responses to AZD1222 COVID-19 vaccine. The method was immunoSEQ multiplex PCR; TCRdb's version includes in-frame clones alone and lacks a portion of them. The sample has around 130,000 clones; nearly 90% are singletons. The germline V gene encodes CDR1 LGHDT and CDR2 YNNKEL (reference sequence). Trimming stripped 8 bases from V and 3 bases from J, with 13 bases between. This CDR3 region has 13 residues. The chain recombines TRBV3-1 (or the pseudogene TRBV3-2) with TRBJ1-2; D is possibly TRBD1 (6 bases). Source: peripheral blood, taken 28 days after the second AZD1222 dose. The sequence was collected from an adult who received the AZD1222 COVID-19 vaccine. CDR3 sequence (DNA): TGTGCCAGCCGAACAGGGTCTCACTATGGCTACACCTTC. Protein sequence: CASRTGSHYGYTF.